The rows below give T cell receptor beta chains drawn from one sample of a study of cytomegalovirus exposure and HLA in healthy donors. The assay was immunoSEQ multiplex PCR, and TCRdb's table has in-frame clones only and misses some. The data show more than 100,000 clones, 87% seen once. The sample consisted of PBMCs. These TCRs come from a woman aged 30 to 39 in good health and CMV-seronegative. Both conserved end residues are part of each CDR3. Each record gives: D gene, clone size, V gene, J gene, CDR3 DNA, CDR3 protein. A D gene is named only where the DNA matches it firmly. The size entry is marked missing in some rows and otherwise reads once, few, many or a size class.

D: NA
size: NA
V: TRBV27
J: TRBJ1-5
DNA: TGTGCCAGCAGTTTATTGGGGAGATTGAATCAGCCCCAGCATTTT
CDR3: CASSLLGRLNQPQHF

D: NA
size: NA
V: TRBV5-6
J: TRBJ2-7
DNA: TGTGCCAGCAGCTTTATTCCTACCTACGAGCAGTACTTC
CDR3: CASSFIPTYEQYF

D: NA
size: once
V: TRBV30
J: TRBJ2-2
DNA: TGTGCCTGGAGCCCACACGCTAGTCCGGGCACCGGGGAGCTGTTTTTT
CDR3: CAWSPHASPGTGELFF

D: NA
size: NA
V: TRBV6-6
J: TRBJ2-7
DNA: TGTGCCAGCAGTTACGGGCCAGGCTACGAGCAGTACTTC
CDR3: CASSYGPGYEQYF

D: NA
size: NA
V: TRBV5-4
J: TRBJ1-1
DNA: TGTGCCAGCAGCGCGGTAAGACAGGCAAACACTGAAGCTTTCTTT
CDR3: CASSAVRQANTEAFF

D: TRBD1
size: NA
V: TRBV11-2
J: TRBJ2-4
DNA: TGTGCCAGCAGCCGACAGGGTCCGGGTCACATTCAGTACTTC
CDR3: CASSRQGPGHIQYF

D: NA
size: NA
V: TRBV28
J: TRBJ1-6
DNA: TGTGCCAGCAGTTTACGAACAACACCACCCCTCCACTTT
CDR3: CASSLRTTPPLHF

D: NA
size: NA
V: TRBV5-1
J: TRBJ2-7
DNA: TGCGCCAGCAGCTTGGGGGCAGGCCCCTACGAGCAGTACTTC
CDR3: CASSLGAGPYEQYF

D: TRBD1
size: NA
V: TRBV6-5
J: TRBJ2-7
DNA: TGTGCCAGCAGTCCGCACAGGGGGAAGCAGAACGAGCAGTACTTC
CDR3: CASSPHRGKQNEQYF

D: NA
size: NA
V: TRBV15
J: TRBJ1-2
DNA: TGTGCCACCAGCAGACCAGACAGGACGTCTAACTATGGCTACACCTTC
CDR3: CATSRPDRTSNYGYTF

D: TRBD1
size: NA
V: TRBV19
J: TRBJ1-1
DNA: TGTGCCAGTAGTCCAGGACAGGGAACTTTCTTT
CDR3: CASSPGQGTFF

D: NA
size: NA
V: TRBV5-6
J: TRBJ2-2
DNA: TGTGCCAGCAACCTGGCGTTCGGGACCGGGGAGCTGTTTTTT
CDR3: CASNLAFGTGELFF

D: TRBD1
size: NA
V: TRBV6-5
J: TRBJ1-5
DNA: TGTGCCAGCAGGAGGTTACAGGGGGGCAATCAGCCCCAGCATTTT
CDR3: CASRRLQGGNQPQHF

D: NA
size: few
V: TRBV6-6
J: TRBJ2-3
DNA: TGTGCCAGCAGTATCAGCGAGGGCACAGATACGCAGTATTTT
CDR3: CASSISEGTDTQYF

D: TRBD2
size: NA
V: TRBV7-2
J: TRBJ2-1
DNA: TGTGCCAGCAGCTCGCCCCAGCGGGAGGAAAATGAGCAGTTCTTC
CDR3: CASSSPQREENEQFF

D: NA
size: NA
V: TRBV11-2
J: TRBJ2-2
DNA: TGTGCCAGCAAGCTCTTTGGCGGGGAGCTGTTTTTT
CDR3: CASKLFGGELFF

D: NA
size: NA
V: TRBV2
J: TRBJ1-2
DNA: TGTGCCAGCAGTGCGGGAGCAACCGCTAACTATGGCTACACCTTC
CDR3: CASSAGATANYGYTF

D: NA
size: NA
V: TRBV9
J: TRBJ2-1
DNA: TGTGCCAGCTCCCGGTCTTGTGAGCAGTTCTTC
CDR3: CASSRSCEQFF

D: TRBD2
size: NA
V: TRBV4-1
J: TRBJ2-7
DNA: TGCGCCAGCAGCCATGATAGCGGGGGGGCCGCATACGAGCAGTACTTC
CDR3: CASSHDSGGAAYEQYF

D: TRBD1
size: NA
V: TRBV2
J: TRBJ1-2
DNA: TGTGCCAGCAGTGGCAGGGGGGATGGCTACACCTTC
CDR3: CASSGRGDGYTF

D: TRBD2
size: NA
V: TRBV9
J: TRBJ2-1
DNA: TGTGCCAGACAGCCTACCTGTGGACTAGTCCCGTTCTACAATGAGCAGTTCTTC
CDR3: CARQPTCGLVPFYNEQFF

D: TRBD1
size: NA
V: TRBV28
J: TRBJ1-5
DNA: TGTGCCAGCAGTCCATCAAAACAGGGGACTAATCAGCCCCAGCATTTT
CDR3: CASSPSKQGTNQPQHF

D: NA
size: many
V: TRBV10-3
J: TRBJ2-3
DNA: TGTGCCATCAGTCCCGGGACAAGTTTTCGTGATACGCAGTATTTT
CDR3: CAISPGTSFRDTQYF

D: NA
size: NA
V: TRBV15
J: TRBJ1-2
DNA: TGTGCCACCAGCAGAGATTCGGGGGAGGACTATGGCTACACCTTC
CDR3: CATSRDSGEDYGYTF

D: TRBD2
size: NA
V: TRBV29-1
J: TRBJ2-7
DNA: TGCAGCGTGATGACTAGCGGGAGTGGTGAATCCTACGAGCAGTACTTC
CDR3: CSVMTSGSGESYEQYF

D: NA
size: NA
V: TRBV19
J: TRBJ2-7
DNA: TGTGCCAGTAGTATAGGCGGATTTACCTACGAGCAGTACTTC
CDR3: CASSIGGFTYEQYF

D: TRBD2
size: NA
V: TRBV7-9
J: TRBJ2-7
DNA: TGTTCCAGCAGCCCTTTAGCGGGGGGGGAATACGAGCAGTACTTC
CDR3: CSSSPLAGGEYEQYF

D: NA
size: once
V: TRBV1
J: TRBJ2-3
DNA: TGCACCAGCAGCCAAGATCTGAGCGGGAGCGCAACAACCCCCACAGATACGCAGTATTTT
CDR3: CTSSQDLSGSATTPTDTQYF

D: TRBD2
size: NA
V: TRBV7-3
J: TRBJ2-1
DNA: TGTGCCAGCAGCCGGAGCGGGGGGGCCGTTGAGCAGTTCTTC
CDR3: CASSRSGGAVEQFF

D: NA
size: NA
V: TRBV28
J: TRBJ2-7
DNA: TGTGCCAGCGCCTCATGGAGCGAGTTTACCTACGAGCAGTACTTC
CDR3: CASASWSEFTYEQYF

D: NA
size: NA
V: TRBV19
J: TRBJ1-1
DNA: TGTGCCAGTAGTGCCAAACCCAGGAACACTGAAGCTTTCTTT
CDR3: CASSAKPRNTEAFF

D: NA
size: once
V: TRBV7-6
J: TRBJ1-4
DNA: TGTGCCAGCAGCTCGTCGTATGCTAATGAAAAACTGTTTTTT
CDR3: CASSSSYANEKLFF

D: NA
size: NA
V: TRBV4-3
J: TRBJ2-2
DNA: TGCGCCAGCAGCTTCCACCCGACAGGCACCGGGGAGCTGTTTTTT
CDR3: CASSFHPTGTGELFF

D: NA
size: NA
V: TRBV4-2
J: TRBJ2-7
DNA: TGTGCCAGCAGCCTTGGGGGCGTGGACGAGCAGTACTTC
CDR3: CASSLGGVDEQYF

D: TRBD1
size: few
V: TRBV6-6
J: TRBJ2-3
DNA: TGTGCCAGCAGTTTCGGGACAGGGGGCACAGATACGCAGTATTTT
CDR3: CASSFGTGGTDTQYF

D: NA
size: once
V: TRBV7-9
J: TRBJ2-1
DNA: TGTGCCAGCAGCCGATGGAAAGGGGGGGCCGTTTATGAGCAGTTCTTC
CDR3: CASSRWKGGAVYEQFF

D: NA
size: NA
V: TRBV27
J: TRBJ2-2
DNA: TGTGCCAGCAGAACAATTTCAGGGTCCACCGGGGAGCTGTTTTTT
CDR3: CASRTISGSTGELFF

D: NA
size: NA
V: TRBV6-1
J: TRBJ1-2
DNA: TGTGCCAGCAGTGAATTAGGGGGGGCGAGCTATGGCTACACCTTC
CDR3: CASSELGGASYGYTF

D: NA
size: NA
V: TRBV7-9
J: TRBJ1-1
DNA: TGTGCCAGCAGCCTACCAGGGATTAGGGCGAACACTGAAGCTTTCTTT
CDR3: CASSLPGIRANTEAFF

D: NA
size: NA
V: TRBV7-9
J: TRBJ1-1
DNA: TGTTCCAGCAGCGACAGGCACACTGAAGCTTTCTTT
CDR3: CSSSDRHTEAFF

D: TRBD2
size: NA
V: TRBV2
J: TRBJ2-3
DNA: TGTGCCAGCAACCGACTAGCGGGAGTACCGGATACGCAGTATTTT
CDR3: CASNRLAGVPDTQYF

D: NA
size: NA
V: TRBV7-6
J: TRBJ1-1
DNA: TGTGCCAGCAGCTTAGGGGGAGCATACCAGCCCAAGAATCATAACACTGAAGCTTTCTTT
CDR3: CASSLGGAYQPKNHNTEAFF

D: NA
size: NA
V: TRBV7-6
J: TRBJ1-1
DNA: TGTGCCAGCAGCTTAGTTCCAGGGATGACAGATACCACTGAAGCTTTCTTT
CDR3: CASSLVPGMTDTTEAFF

D: NA
size: NA
V: TRBV7-9
J: TRBJ1-4
DNA: TGTGCCAGCAACCAGGGGAATGGGGCTAATGAAAAACTGTTTTTT
CDR3: CASNQGNGANEKLFF

D: TRBD1
size: NA
V: TRBV7-2
J: TRBJ1-2
DNA: TGTGCCAGCAGCTTAAGACAGGGCCCCCTCAACTATGGCTACACCTTC
CDR3: CASSLRQGPLNYGYTF

D: TRBD2
size: NA
V: TRBV19
J: TRBJ2-1
DNA: TGTGCCAGTAGTATTTCTAGCGGGGGTTTATACAATGAGCAGTTCTTC
CDR3: CASSISSGGLYNEQFF

D: NA
size: NA
V: TRBV7-9
J: TRBJ1-1
DNA: TGTGCCAGCAGCCTGCACAGGGTCATGAACACTGAAGCTTTCTTT
CDR3: CASSLHRVMNTEAFF

D: NA
size: NA
V: TRBV29-1
J: TRBJ2-2
DNA: TGCAGCGTTGTGGTACTAGCAAACACCGGGGAGCTGTTTTTT
CDR3: CSVVVLANTGELFF

D: TRBD1
size: NA
V: TRBV2
J: TRBJ2-7
DNA: TGTGCCAGCAGTGACGGGGACAGGGCCTACGAGCAGTACTTC
CDR3: CASSDGDRAYEQYF

D: NA
size: NA
V: TRBV28
J: TRBJ1-5
DNA: TGTGCCAGCAGTTCTAGGGGGTTCCATAGCAATCAGCCCCAGCATTTT
CDR3: CASSSRGFHSNQPQHF

D: NA
size: once
V: TRBV9
J: TRBJ2-1
DNA: TGTGCCAGCAGCGTAGGGGTGGGAGATTCCTACAATGAGCAGTTCTTC
CDR3: CASSVGVGDSYNEQFF

D: TRBD1
size: NA
V: TRBV27
J: TRBJ1-6
DNA: TGTGCCAGCAGTTCGCCGGGACAGGGGGCGATTGGTTCACCCCTCCACTTT
CDR3: CASSSPGQGAIGSPLHF

D: NA
size: NA
V: TRBV7-2
J: TRBJ1-1
DNA: TGTGCCAGCAGCCCTTCCCTACCAGGGACTGAAGCTTTCTTT
CDR3: CASSPSLPGTEAFF

D: NA
size: once
V: TRBV19
J: TRBJ1-5
DNA: TGTGCCAGTAGTAAAGGGGGTGGGTTGTATCAGCCCCAGCATTTT
CDR3: CASSKGGGLYQPQHF

D: NA
size: NA
V: TRBV6-5
J: TRBJ2-7
DNA: TGTGCCAGCAGTTACTCGAGGGAGTACGAGCAGTACTTC
CDR3: CASSYSREYEQYF

D: NA
size: NA
V: TRBV7-2
J: TRBJ1-5
DNA: TGTGCCAGCAGCTTAGAGCAGGACTTGCATCAGCCCCAGCATTTT
CDR3: CASSLEQDLHQPQHF

D: TRBD1
size: NA
V: TRBV6-1
J: TRBJ1-6
DNA: TGTGCCAGCAGTGCCACAGGGGGCGACAATTCACCCCTCCACTTT
CDR3: CASSATGGDNSPLHF

D: NA
size: NA
V: TRBV12-5
J: TRBJ1-2
DNA: TGTGCTAGTGGTTTGGTACCTGGAGGGTTTGGCTACACCTTC
CDR3: CASGLVPGGFGYTF

D: NA
size: NA
V: TRBV19
J: TRBJ2-7
DNA: TGTGCCAGTAGTCTCGCCCCGGGGGTCTTTTACGAGCAGTACTTC
CDR3: CASSLAPGVFYEQYF